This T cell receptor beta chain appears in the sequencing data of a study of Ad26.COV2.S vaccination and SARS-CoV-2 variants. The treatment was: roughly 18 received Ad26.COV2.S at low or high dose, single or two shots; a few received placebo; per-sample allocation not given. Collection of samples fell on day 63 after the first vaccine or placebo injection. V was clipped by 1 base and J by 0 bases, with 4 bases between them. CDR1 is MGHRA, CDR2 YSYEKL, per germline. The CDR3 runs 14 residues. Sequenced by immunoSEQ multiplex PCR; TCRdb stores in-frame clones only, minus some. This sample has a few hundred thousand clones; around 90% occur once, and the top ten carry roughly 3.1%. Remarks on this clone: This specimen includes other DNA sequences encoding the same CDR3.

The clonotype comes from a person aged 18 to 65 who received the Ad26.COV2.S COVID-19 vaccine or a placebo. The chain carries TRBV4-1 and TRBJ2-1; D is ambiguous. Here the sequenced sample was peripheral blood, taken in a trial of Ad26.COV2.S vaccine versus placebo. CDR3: CASSQGSSYNEQFF. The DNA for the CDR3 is TGCGCCAGCAGCCAAGGATCCTCCTACAATGAGCAGTTCTTC.